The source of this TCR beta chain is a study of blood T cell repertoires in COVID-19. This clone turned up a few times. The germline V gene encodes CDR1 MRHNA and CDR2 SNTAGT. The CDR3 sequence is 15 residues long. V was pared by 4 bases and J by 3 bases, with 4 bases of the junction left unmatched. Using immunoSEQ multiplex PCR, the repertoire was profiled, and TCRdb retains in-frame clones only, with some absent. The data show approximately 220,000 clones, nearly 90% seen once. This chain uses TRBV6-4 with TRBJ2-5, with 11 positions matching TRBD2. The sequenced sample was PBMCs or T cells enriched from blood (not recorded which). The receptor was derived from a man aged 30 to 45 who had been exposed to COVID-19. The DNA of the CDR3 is TGTGCCAGCAGTGCAACTAGCGGGGGAAAAGAGACCCAGTACTTC. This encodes CASSATSGGKETQYF.